This passage covers 18 T cell receptor beta chains from one sample sequenced in a study of cytotoxic CD8 clonotypes in ibrutinib-treated CLL. The assay was immunoSEQ multiplex PCR, and TCRdb's table has in-frame clones only and misses some. The sample includes some 310,000 clones, roughly 85% of them seen just once. This specimen was PBMCs, taken before ibrutinib treatment. All receptors derive from a human donor with chronic lymphocytic leukemia.

This rearrangement joins TRBV28 to TRBJ1-1; 8 bases fit TRBD1. CDR1 is MDHEN and CDR2 is SYDVKM in the germline V gene. The CDR3 spans 14 residues. The V segment lost 5 bases and the J segment 8 bases; nucleotides outside the gene matches: 10. The CDR3, as DNA: TGTGCCAGCAGTCTCCCCGACAGGGGACGAGAAGCTTTCTTT. Translated: CASSLPDRGREAFF.

This chain connects TRBV6-6 to TRBJ1-5; no reliable D call. With 6 bases removed from V and 0 bases from J, the gap between germline ends came to 9 bases. The germline V gene encodes CDR1 MNHNY and CDR2 SVGAGI (reference sequence). The CDR3 runs 14 residues. The CDR3 nucleotides are TGTGCCAGCAGACGATCCTATAGCAATCAGCCCCAGCATTTT. Translation: CASRRSYSNQPQHF.

This clone was seen a handful of times. This chain joins TRBV29-1 and TRBJ1-2, with D possibly matching TRBD1 (5 bases). V lost 8 bases and J lost 8, with 15 bases in between. CDR1 is SQVTM, CDR2 ANQGSEA, per germline. The CDR3 totals 11 residues. DNA for the CDR3: TGCAGCTCGCATAGCCAGGGCGGCTACACCTTC. Its translation is CSSHSQGGYTF.

The CDR3 DNA sequence: TGCGCCAGCAGCGCGACAGGGGGTAGCACAGATACGCAGTATTTT. Translating gives CASSATGGSTDTQYF. This chain joins TRBV5-1 and TRBJ2-3, with TRBD1 matching over 9 bases. This CDR3 is built from 15 residues. V shed 4 bases and J 0 bases; nucleotides not matched to a gene: 3. The germline V gene has CDR1 SGHRS and CDR2 YFSETQ.

The gene calls are TRBV15 and TRBJ1-2; D gene unclear. Trimming cost V 0 bases and J 6 bases, with 8 bases left between them. The CDR3 is 13 amino acids. Germline V lookup: CDR1 LNHNV, CDR2 YYDKDF (reference sequence). CDR3 region: CATSRDPNNGYTF. The CDR3, as DNA: TGTGCCACCAGCAGAGATCCGAACAATGGCTACACCTTC.

Comments on this clone: Mismatch with germline at one junction end may stem from a read error. This chain joins TRBV5-4 and TRBJ1-2; D gene ambiguous. The germline gives CDR1 SGHNT, CDR2 YYREEE (reference sequence). This CDR3 region has 13 residues. The CDR3 bases are TGTGCCAGCAGCCTTGGACGGATTTATGACTACACCTTC. Its translation: CASSLGRIYDYTF.

The rearrangement joins TRBV5-4 to TRBJ2-1; 7 bases align to TRBD2. The V segment lost 7 bases and the J segment 1 base; nucleotides outside the gene matches: 14. Per germline, CDR1 SGHNT and CDR2 YYREEE (reference sequence). The CDR3 consists of 17 residues. CDR3 protein: CASYLGYGGSSYNEQFF. The CDR3 bases are TGTGCCAGCTACCTGGGCTACGGCGGGAGTTCCTACAATGAGCAGTTCTTC.

This chain joins TRBV7-2 and TRBJ2-4, with 9 bases fitting TRBD2. There are 18 residues in the CDR3. CDR1 is SGHTA and CDR2 is FQGNSA in the germline V gene. V trimming: 1 base; J trimming: 0 bases; junction bases outside the gene matches: 7. The CDR3 DNA is TGTGCCAGCAGCTTAGTAGCTAGCGGGAAACTAGCCAAAAACATTCAGTACTTC. Translation gives CASSLVASGKLAKNIQYF.

This clone was picked up one time. This chain joins TRBV11-3 and TRBJ2-1; no clear D gene. Looked up from germline, CDR1 is SGHNT and CDR2 is YENEEA. The CDR3 length is 12 residues. V gave up 2 bases and J gave up 6 bases, with 5 bases separating them. This chain's CDR3 is CASSLMSNEQFF. In DNA, the CDR3 is TGTGCCAGCAGCTTAATGAGCAATGAGCAGTTCTTC.

The V call is TRBV4-3, the J call TRBJ2-7; D not resolved. Trimming took off 0 bases at V and 0 bases at J, with 6 bases between the two ends. CDR1 and CDR2 from the germline V gene are LGHNA and YSLEER. The CDR3 loop spans 14 amino acids. CDR3 sequence (DNA): TGCGCCAGCAGCCAAGAAGCCCTCTCCTACGAGCAGTACTTC. It encodes CASSQEALSYEQYF.

The chain uses TRBV29-1 and TRBJ2-1; 14 bases match TRBD2. This CDR3 is built from 13 residues. Germline loops: CDR1 SQVTM, CDR2 ANQGSEA. The junction had 3 bases not matched to a gene; V was cut back by 7 bases and J by 7 bases. CDR3 nucleotides: TGCAGCGGACTAGCGGGAGGGTTGAATGAGCAGTTCTTC. It specifies CSGLAGGLNEQFF.

The rearrangement uses TRBV19 and TRBJ2-7, with D possibly called TRBD1 or TRBD2 (5 bases each). Trimming cost V 3 bases and J 2 bases, with 14 bases left between them. CDR1 and CDR2 (germline): LNHDA, SQIVND (reference sequence). The CDR3 consists of 15 residues. The DNA of the CDR3 is TGTGCCAGTAGTATGACTTGGGACGGAGCCTACGAGCAGTACTTC. Protein product: CASSMTWDGAYEQYF. Together with reference TRBV19 and TRBJ2-7, the CDR3 gives the full variable domain: DGGITQSPKYLFRKEGQNVTLSCEQNLNHDAMYWYRQDPGQGLRLIYYSQIVNDFQKGDIAEGYSVSREKKESFPLTVTSAQKNPTAFYLCASSMTWDGAYEQYFGPGTRLTVT.

V and J are TRBV7-9 and TRBJ1-2; D is unclear. Trimming took 5 bases from V and 8 from J, leaving 15 bases between them. CDR1 is SEHNR, CDR2 FQNEAQ, per germline (reference sequence). This CDR3 contains 13 residues. The CDR3 DNA reads as TGTGCCAGCAGCCACGGAACCATGGCAGGCTACACCTTC. Translating it yields CASSHGTMAGYTF.

This clone occurred once. CDR3 residues: CASSPFNGYEQYF. CDR3 in DNA: TGTGCCAGCTCACCGTTTAACGGATACGAGCAGTACTTC. The chain recombines TRBV18 with TRBJ2-7; the D is unclear. The CDR3 has 13 residues. V gave up 3 bases and J gave up 4 bases, with 10 bases separating them. Germline CDR1 is KGHSH and CDR2 is LQKENI.

Only a few counts were recorded for this clone. This chain connects TRBV7-6 to TRBJ2-7; no clear D gene. Trimming took 5 bases from V and 5 from J, leaving 13 bases between them. The CDR3 length is 13 residues. Looked up from germline, CDR1 is SGHVS and CDR2 is FNYEAQ. The CDR3 coding sequence is TGTGCCAGCAGCCTATCCCCCGCCCACGAGCAGTACTTC. As protein: CASSLSPAHEQYF.

The chain's CDR3 is CASSDATTLGNQPQHF. The CDR3 coding sequence is TGTGCCAGCAGTGACGCCACTACCCTCGGCAATCAGCCCCAGCATTTT. This rearrangement joins TRBV2 to TRBJ1-5; D ambiguous. CDR3 length: 16 residues. Trimming removed 3 bases at V and 2 bases at J, with 14 bases between. Germline CDR1 SNHLY, CDR2 FYNNEI.

The chain couples TRBV4-3 to TRBJ2-3; 10 bases are a match to TRBD2. Trimming at V came to 0 bases and at J to 5 bases, leaving 8 bases not matched to a gene. The germline V gene has CDR1 LGHNA and CDR2 YSLEER. This CDR3 spans 17 amino acids. CDR3 coding DNA: TGCGCCAGCAGCCAAGATCCTAGCGGGAGTTGGGGAGATACGCAGTATTTT. Amino acid sequence: CASSQDPSGSWGDTQYF.

This clone appeared a few times. V gene TRBV19 combines with J gene TRBJ1-2; D gene uncertain. Germline assignment: CDR1 LNHDA and CDR2 SQIVND (reference sequence). The CDR3 runs 14 residues. V was cut by 4 bases and J by 1 base, with 10 bases left in between. The CDR3 is CASSNLTGNYGYTF. DNA for the CDR3: TGTGCCAGTAGTAACCTCACGGGTAACTATGGCTACACCTTC. Full variable domain (outside the CDR3, taken from reference TRBV19 and TRBJ1-2): DGGITQSPKYLFRKEGQNVTLSCEQNLNHDAMYWYRQDPGQGLRLIYYSQIVNDFQKGDIAEGYSVSREKKESFPLTVTSAQKNPTAFYLCASSNLTGNYGYTFGSGTRLTVV.